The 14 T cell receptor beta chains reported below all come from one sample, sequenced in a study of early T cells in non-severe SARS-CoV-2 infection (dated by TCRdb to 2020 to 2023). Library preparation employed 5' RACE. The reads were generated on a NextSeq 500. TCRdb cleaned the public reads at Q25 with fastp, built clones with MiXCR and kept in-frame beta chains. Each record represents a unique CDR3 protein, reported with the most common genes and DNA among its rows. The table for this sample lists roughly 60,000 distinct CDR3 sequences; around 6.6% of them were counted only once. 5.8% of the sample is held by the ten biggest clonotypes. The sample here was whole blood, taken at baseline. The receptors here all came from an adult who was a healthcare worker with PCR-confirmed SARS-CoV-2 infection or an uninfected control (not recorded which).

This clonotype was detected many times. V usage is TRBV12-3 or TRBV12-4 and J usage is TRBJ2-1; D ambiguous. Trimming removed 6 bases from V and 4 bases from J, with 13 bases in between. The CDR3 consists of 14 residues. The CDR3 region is CASRGDVGYNEQFF. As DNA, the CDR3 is TGTGCCAGCAGGGGCGACGTTGGGTACAATGAGCAGTTCTTC.

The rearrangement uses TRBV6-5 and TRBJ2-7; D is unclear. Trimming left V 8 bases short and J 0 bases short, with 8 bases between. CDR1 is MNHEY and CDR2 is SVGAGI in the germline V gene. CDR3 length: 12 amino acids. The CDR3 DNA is TGTGCCAGCGGCAAAAGCTCCTACGAGCAGTACTTC. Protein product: CASGKSSYEQYF.

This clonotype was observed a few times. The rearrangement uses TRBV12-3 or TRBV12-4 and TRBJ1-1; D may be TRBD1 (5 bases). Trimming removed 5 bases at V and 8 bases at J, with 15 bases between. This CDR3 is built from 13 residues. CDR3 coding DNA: TGTGCCAGCAGTCCTCGGGGGGTAAGGGAAGCTTTCTTT. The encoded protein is CASSPRGVREAFF.

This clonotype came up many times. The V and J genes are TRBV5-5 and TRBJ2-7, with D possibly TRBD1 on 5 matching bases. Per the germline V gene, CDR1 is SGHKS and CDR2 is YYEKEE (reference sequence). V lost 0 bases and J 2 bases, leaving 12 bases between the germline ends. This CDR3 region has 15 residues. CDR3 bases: TGTGCCAGCAGCTTGGGAGGCAGGGTTGCCTACGAGCAGTACTTC. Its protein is CASSLGGRVAYEQYF. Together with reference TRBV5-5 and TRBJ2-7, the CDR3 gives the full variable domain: DAGVTQSPTHLIKTRGQQVTLRCSPISGHKSVSWYQQVLGQGPQFIFQYYEKEERGRGNFPDRFSARQFPNYSSELNVNALLLGDSALYLCASSLGGRVAYEQYFGPGTRLTVT.

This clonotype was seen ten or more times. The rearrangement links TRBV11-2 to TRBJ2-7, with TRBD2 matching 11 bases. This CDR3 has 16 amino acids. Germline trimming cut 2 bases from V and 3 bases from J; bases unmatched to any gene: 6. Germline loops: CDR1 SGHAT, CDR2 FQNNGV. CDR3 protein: CASSLSQTSGDYEQYF. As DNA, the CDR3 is TGTGCCAGCAGCTTATCCCAGACTAGCGGGGACTACGAGCAGTACTTC. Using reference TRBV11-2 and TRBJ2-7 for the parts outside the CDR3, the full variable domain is EAGVAQSPRYKIIEKRQSVAFWCNPISGHATLYWYQQILGQGPKLLIQFQNNGVVDDSQLPKDRFSAERLKGVDSTLKIQPAKLEDSAVYLCASSLSQTSGDYEQYFGPGTRLTVT.

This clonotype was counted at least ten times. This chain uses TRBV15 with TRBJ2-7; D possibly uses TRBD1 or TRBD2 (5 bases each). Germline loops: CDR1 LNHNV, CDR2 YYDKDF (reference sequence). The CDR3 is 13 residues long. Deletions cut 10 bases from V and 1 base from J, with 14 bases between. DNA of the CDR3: TGTGCCAACCGGGACCCAACGTCCTACGAGCAGTACTTC. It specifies CANRDPTSYEQYF.

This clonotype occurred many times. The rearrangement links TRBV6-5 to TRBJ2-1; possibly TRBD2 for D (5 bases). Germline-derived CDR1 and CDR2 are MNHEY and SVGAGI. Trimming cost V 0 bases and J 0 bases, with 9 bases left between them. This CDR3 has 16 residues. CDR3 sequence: CASSYSVGSSYNEQFF. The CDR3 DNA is TGTGCCAGCAGTTACTCCGTAGGGAGCTCCTACAATGAGCAGTTCTTC.

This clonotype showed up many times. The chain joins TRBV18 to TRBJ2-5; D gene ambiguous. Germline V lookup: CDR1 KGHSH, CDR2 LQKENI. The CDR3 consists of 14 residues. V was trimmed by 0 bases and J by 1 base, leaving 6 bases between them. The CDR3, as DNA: TGTGCCAGCTCACCACCCTCCAGCCAAGAGACCCAGTACTTC. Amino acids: CASSPPSSQETQYF. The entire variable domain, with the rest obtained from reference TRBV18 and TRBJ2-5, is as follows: NAGVMQNPRHLVRRRGQEARLRCSPMKGHSHVYWYRQLPEEGLKFMVYLQKENIIDESGMPKERFSAEFPKEGPSILRIQQVVRGDSAAYFCASSPPSSQETQYFGPGTRLLVL.

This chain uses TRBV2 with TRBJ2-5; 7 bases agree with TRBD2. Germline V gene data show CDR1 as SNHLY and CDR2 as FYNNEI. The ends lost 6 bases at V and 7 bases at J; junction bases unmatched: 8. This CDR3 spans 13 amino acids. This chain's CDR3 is CASSGDTGGTQYF. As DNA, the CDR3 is TGTGCCAGCAGCGGGGATACGGGGGGGACCCAGTACTTC.

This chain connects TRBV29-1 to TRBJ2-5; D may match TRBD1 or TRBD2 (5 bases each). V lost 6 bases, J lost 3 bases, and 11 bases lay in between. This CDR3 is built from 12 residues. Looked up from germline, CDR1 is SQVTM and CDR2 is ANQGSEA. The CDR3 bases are TGCAGCGTCCGTAGGGGAGAAGAGACCCAGTACTTC. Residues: CSVRRGEETQYF.

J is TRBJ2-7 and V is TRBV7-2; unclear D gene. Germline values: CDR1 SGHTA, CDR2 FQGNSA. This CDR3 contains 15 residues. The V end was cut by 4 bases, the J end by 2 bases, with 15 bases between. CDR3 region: CASSSDLARTYEQYF. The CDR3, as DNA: TGTGCCAGCAGCTCAGACCTTGCGAGGACCTACGAGCAGTACTTC.

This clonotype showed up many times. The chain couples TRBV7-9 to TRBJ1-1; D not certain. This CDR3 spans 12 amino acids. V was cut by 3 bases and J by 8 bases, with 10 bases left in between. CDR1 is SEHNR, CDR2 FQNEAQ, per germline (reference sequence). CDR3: CASSLGLGEAFF. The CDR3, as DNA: TGTGCCAGCAGCTTGGGGTTGGGAGAAGCTTTCTTT.

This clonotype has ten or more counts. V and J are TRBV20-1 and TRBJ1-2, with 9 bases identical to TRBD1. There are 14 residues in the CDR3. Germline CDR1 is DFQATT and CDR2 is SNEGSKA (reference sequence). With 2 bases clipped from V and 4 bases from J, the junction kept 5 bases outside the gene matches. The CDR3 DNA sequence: TGCAGTGCTAGAAGACAGGGGGTGAGCTATGGCTACACCTTC. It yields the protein CSARRQGVSYGYTF.

The CDR3 DNA reads as TGTGCCAGCAGCGTAGGCCCCGACAGGCTGAACACTGAAGCTTTCTTT. Its protein is CASSVGPDRLNTEAFF. The chain combines TRBV9 with TRBJ1-1; D perhaps matches TRBD1 (6 bases). The germline V and J ends were trimmed by 0 bases and 0 bases, with 12 bases remaining between them. The CDR3 runs to 16 residues. The germline V gene encodes CDR1 SGDLS and CDR2 YYNGEE. Full variable domain (missing parts from reference TRBV9 and TRBJ1-1): DSGVTQTPKHLITATGQRVTLRCSPRSGDLSVYWYQQSLDQGLQFLIQYYNGEERAKGNILERFSAQQFPDLHSELNLSSLELGDSALYFCASSVGPDRLNTEAFFGQGTRLTVV.